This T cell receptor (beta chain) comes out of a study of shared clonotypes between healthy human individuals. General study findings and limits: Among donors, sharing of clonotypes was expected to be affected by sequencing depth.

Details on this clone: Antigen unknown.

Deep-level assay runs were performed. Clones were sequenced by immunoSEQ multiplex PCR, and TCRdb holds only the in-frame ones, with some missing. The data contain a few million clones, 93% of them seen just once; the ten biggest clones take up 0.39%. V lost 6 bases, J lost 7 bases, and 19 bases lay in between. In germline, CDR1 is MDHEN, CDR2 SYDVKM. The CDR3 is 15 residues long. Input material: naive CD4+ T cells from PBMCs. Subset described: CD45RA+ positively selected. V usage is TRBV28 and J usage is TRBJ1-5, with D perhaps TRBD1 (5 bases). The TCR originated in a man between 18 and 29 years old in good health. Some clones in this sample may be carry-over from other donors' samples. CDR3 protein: CASRKQDLPGQPQHF. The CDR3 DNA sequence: TGTGCCAGCAGAAAACAGGACTTACCGGGCCAGCCCCAGCATTTT. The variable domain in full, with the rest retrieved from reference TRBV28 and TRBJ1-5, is DVKVTQSSRYLVKRTGEKVFLECVQDMDHENMFWYRQDPGLGLRLIYFSYDVKMKEKGDIPEGYSVSREKKERFSLILESASTNQTSMYLCASRKQDLPGQPQHFGDGTRLSIL.